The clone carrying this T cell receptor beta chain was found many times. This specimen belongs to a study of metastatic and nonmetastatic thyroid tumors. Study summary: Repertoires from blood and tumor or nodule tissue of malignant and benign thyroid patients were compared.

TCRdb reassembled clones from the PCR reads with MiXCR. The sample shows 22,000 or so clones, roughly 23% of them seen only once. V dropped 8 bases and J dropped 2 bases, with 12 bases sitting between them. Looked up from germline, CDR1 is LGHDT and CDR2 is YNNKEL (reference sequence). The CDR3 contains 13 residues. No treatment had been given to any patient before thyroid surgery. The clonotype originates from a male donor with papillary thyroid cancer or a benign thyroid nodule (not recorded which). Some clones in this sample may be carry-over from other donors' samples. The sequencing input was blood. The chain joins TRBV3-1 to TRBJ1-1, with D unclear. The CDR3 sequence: CASGSTTNTEAFF. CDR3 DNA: TGTGCCAGCGGCAGCACGACCAACACTGAAGCTTTCTTT.